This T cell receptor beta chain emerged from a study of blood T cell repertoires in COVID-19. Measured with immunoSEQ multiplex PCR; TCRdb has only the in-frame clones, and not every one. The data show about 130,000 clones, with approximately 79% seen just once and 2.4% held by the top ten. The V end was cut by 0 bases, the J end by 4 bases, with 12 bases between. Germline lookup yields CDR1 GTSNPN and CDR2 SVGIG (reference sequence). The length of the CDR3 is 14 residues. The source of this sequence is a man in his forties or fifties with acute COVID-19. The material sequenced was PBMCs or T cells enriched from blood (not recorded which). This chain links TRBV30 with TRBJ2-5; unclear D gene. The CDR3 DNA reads TGTGCCTGGAGTGTAGCGCCGGAAGGAGAGACCCAGTACTTC. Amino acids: CAWSVAPEGETQYF.